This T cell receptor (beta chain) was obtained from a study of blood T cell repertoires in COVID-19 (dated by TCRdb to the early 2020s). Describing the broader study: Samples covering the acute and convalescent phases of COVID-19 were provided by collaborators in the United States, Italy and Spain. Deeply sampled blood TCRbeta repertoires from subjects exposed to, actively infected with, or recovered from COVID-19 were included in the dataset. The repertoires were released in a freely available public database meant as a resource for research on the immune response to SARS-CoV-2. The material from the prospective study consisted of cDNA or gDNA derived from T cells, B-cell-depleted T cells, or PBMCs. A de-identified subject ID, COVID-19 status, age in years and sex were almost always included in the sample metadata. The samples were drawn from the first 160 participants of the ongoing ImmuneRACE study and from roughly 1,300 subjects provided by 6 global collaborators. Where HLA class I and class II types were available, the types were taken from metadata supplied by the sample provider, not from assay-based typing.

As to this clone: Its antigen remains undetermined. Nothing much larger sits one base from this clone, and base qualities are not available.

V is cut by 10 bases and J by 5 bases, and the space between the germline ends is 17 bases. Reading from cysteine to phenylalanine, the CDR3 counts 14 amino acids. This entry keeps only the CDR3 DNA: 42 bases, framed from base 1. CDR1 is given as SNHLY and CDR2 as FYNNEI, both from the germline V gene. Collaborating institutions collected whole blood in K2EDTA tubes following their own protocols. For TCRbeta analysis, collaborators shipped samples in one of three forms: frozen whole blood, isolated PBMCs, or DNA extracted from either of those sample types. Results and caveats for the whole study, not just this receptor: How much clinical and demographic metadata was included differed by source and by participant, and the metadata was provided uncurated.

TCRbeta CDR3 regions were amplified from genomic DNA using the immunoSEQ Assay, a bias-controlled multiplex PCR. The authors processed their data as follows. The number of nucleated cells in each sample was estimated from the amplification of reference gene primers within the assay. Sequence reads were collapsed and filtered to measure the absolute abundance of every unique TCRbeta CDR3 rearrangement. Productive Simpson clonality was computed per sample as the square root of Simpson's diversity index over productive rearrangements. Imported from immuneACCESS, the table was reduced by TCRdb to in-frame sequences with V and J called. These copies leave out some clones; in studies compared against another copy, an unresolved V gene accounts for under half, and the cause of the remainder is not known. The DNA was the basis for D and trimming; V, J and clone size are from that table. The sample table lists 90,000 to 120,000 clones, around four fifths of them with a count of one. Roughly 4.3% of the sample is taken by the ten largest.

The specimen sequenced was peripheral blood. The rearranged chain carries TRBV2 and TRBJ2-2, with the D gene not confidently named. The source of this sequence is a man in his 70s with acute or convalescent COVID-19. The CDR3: CATTSPPRTGELFF. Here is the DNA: TGTGCCACCACCTCCCCCCCGCGGACCGGGGAGCTGTTTTTT.